Presented here are 25 T cell receptor beta chains from one specimen sequenced in a study of immune cell composition in non-small cell lung cancer. TCRdb's copy holds only in-frame clones and misses some; the assay was immunoSEQ multiplex PCR. Here the sample spans roughly 2,500 clones, 81% being singletons. The specimen was lung tumor tissue. The source of these receptors is a human donor with non-small cell lung cancer.

This chain joins TRBV7-2 and TRBJ2-7, with 10 positions matching TRBD1. With 4 bases clipped from V and 6 bases from J, the junction kept 6 bases outside the gene matches. In germline, CDR1 is SGHTA, CDR2 FQGNSA. The CDR3 totals 14 residues. As DNA, the CDR3 is TGTGCCAGCAGCTCCTCCGGGACAGGGGCCGAGCAGTACTTC. Translation: CASSSSGTGAEQYF.

The genes are TRBV30 and TRBJ2-2; TRBD1 might be the D (6 bases). Trimming removed 0 bases at V and 4 bases at J, with 15 bases between. CDR3 length equals 16 residues. Per the germline V gene, CDR1 is GTSNPN and CDR2 is SVGIG (reference sequence). CDR3 protein: CAWSVRRGVLTGELFF. CDR3 nucleotides: TGTGCCTGGAGTGTACGCAGGGGAGTCCTCACCGGGGAGCTGTTTTTT.

The gene calls are TRBV7-2 and TRBJ2-1, with 10 bases matching TRBD2. Unmatched junction bases numbered 13, after V lost 5 bases and J lost 3 bases. Germline CDR1 and CDR2: SGHTA and FQGNSA. This CDR3 is 18 amino acids long. CDR3 sequence reads: CASSRPKASGRSYNEQFF. CDR3 nucleotides: TGTGCCAGCAGCCGCCCCAAAGCTAGCGGGAGAAGCTACAATGAGCAGTTCTTC.

This chain joins TRBV19 and TRBJ2-5; TRBD1 agrees at 11 bases. J lost 3 bases, V lost 4 bases, and 13 bases had no gene match. Germline V lookup: CDR1 LNHDA, CDR2 SQIVND (reference sequence). The CDR3 has 18 residues. The DNA of the CDR3 is TGTGCCAGTAGTACAGTTCGAGGACAGGGGGCTGGGAAAGAGACCCAGTACTTC. It translates to CASSTVRGQGAGKETQYF.

This sequence joins TRBV10-3 and TRBJ2-1; 9 nucleotides align to TRBD2. The CDR3 consists of 15 residues. Germline-derived CDR1 and CDR2 are ENHRY and SYGVKD. Trimming at V came to 3 bases and at J to 7 bases, leaving 7 bases not matched to a gene. DNA for the CDR3: TGTGCCATCAGTGACGTAGCGGGAGTTGTGAATGAGCAGTTCTTC. Amino acid sequence: CAISDVAGVVNEQFF.

Remarks on this clone: In the same sample, other DNA sequences code for this CDR3. The chain joins TRBV7-9 to TRBJ2-7, with 9 bases lining up with TRBD2. Germline CDR1 and CDR2: SEHNR and FQNEAQ (reference sequence). This CDR3 contains 15 residues. V lost 6 bases, J lost 5 bases, and 11 bases stayed unmatched. The CDR3 region has the DNA TGTGCCAGCAGTCTATCCAGCGGGAGGATCAACGAGCAGTACTTC. Amino acids: CASSLSSGRINEQYF.

This clone has a single count. In DNA form, the CDR3 reads TGTGCCAGCAGCCGGGGACTAGCGGGACCCTTAGAGACCCAGTACTTC. This codes for CASSRGLAGPLETQYF. This chain joins TRBV5-4 and TRBJ2-5; 13 nucleotides line up with TRBD2. CDR1 is SGHNT, CDR2 YYREEE, per germline (reference sequence). This CDR3 spans 16 amino acids. With 4 bases clipped from V and 4 bases from J, the junction kept 7 bases outside the gene matches.

This sequence joins TRBV28 and TRBJ2-5; 11 bases align to TRBD1. The germline V gene encodes CDR1 MDHEN and CDR2 SYDVKM. The V gene end was trimmed by 5 bases and the J gene end by 2 bases; junction bases not matched to a gene: 4. CDR3 length: 15 amino acids. CDR3 sequence: CASSGQGALQETQYF. The CDR3 DNA sequence: TGTGCCAGCAGTGGACAGGGGGCGTTACAAGAGACCCAGTACTTC. Supplemented by reference TRBV28 and TRBJ2-5, the full variable domain reads DVKVTQSSRYLVKRTGEKVFLECVQDMDHENMFWYRQDPGLGLRLIYFSYDVKMKEKGDIPEGYSVSREKKERFSLILESASTNQTSMYLCASSGQGALQETQYFGPGTRLLVL.

The chain links TRBV4-1 to TRBJ2-7; 9 positions match TRBD1. Trimming removed 3 bases from V and 7 bases from J; junction bases left unmatched: 13. This CDR3 region has 16 residues. Germline V CDR1 and CDR2: MGHRA, YSYEKL. The CDR3 reads CASSHEPGQGSREQYF. The CDR3 DNA reads TGCGCCAGCAGCCATGAACCGGGACAGGGATCTAGGGAGCAGTACTTC.

CDR3 region: CASRAGLGYGYTF. In DNA form, the CDR3 reads TGTGCCAGCAGAGCAGGGTTGGGCTATGGCTACACCTTC. The chain links TRBV6-1 to TRBJ1-2, with a weak D call TRBD1 (5 bases). Germline CDR1 MNHNS, CDR2 SASEGT. Between the trimmed V and J ends, which lost 6 bases and 4 bases, there was a span of 12 bases. There are 13 residues in the CDR3.

The J gene is TRBJ2-1, the V gene TRBV5-1; 9 bases line up with TRBD2. With 1 base clipped from V and 13 bases from J, the junction kept 9 bases outside the gene matches. The germline gives CDR1 SGHRS, CDR2 YFSETQ. The CDR3 contains 14 residues. The CDR3 coding sequence is TGCGCCAGCAGCTTGACGGCTAGCGGGGATGTTCAGTTCTTC. The encoded protein is CASSLTASGDVQFF. The full variable domain, with the rest looked up from reference TRBV5-1 and TRBJ2-1, is KAGVTQTPRYLIKTRGQQVTLSCSPISGHRSVSWYQQTPGQGLQFLFEYFSETQRNKGNFPGRFSGRQFSNSRSEMNVSTLELGDSALYLCASSLTASGDVQFFGPGTRLTVL.

The chain combines TRBV7-8 with TRBJ2-1; 14 positions agree with TRBD2. V shed 2 bases, J shed 15 bases, and the junction held 9 bases outside the gene matches. Germline CDR1 SGHVS, CDR2 FQNEAQ. The CDR3 contains 15 residues. The CDR3 loop reads CASSLSGTSGSIRFF. The CDR3 DNA sequence: TGTGCCAGCAGCTTAAGCGGGACTAGCGGGAGTATTCGGTTCTTC. Drawing the rest from reference TRBV7-8 and TRBJ2-1, the complete variable domain is GAGVSQSPRYKVAKRGQDVALRCDPISGHVSLFWYQQALGQGPEFLTYFQNEAQLDKSGLPSDRFFAERPEGSVSTLKIQRTQQEDSAVYLCASSLSGTSGSIRFFGPGTRLTVL.

This clone was counted a single time. J is TRBJ2-1 and V is TRBV11-2; possibly TRBD2 for D (5 bases). CDR3 length: 15 amino acids. The germline gives CDR1 SGHAT, CDR2 FQNNGV. V gave up 2 bases and J gave up 5 bases, with 13 bases separating them. CDR3 amino acids: CASSLRSRADNEQFF. The CDR3 DNA sequence: TGTGCCAGCAGCTTACGGTCGCGGGCCGACAATGAGCAGTTCTTC. Filled out from reference TRBV11-2 and TRBJ2-1, the complete variable domain reads EAGVAQSPRYKIIEKRQSVAFWCNPISGHATLYWYQQILGQGPKLLIQFQNNGVVDDSQLPKDRFSAERLKGVDSTLKIQPAKLEDSAVYLCASSLRSRADNEQFFGPGTRLTVL.

V gene TRBV6-5 combines with J gene TRBJ2-2; 10 bases match TRBD1. This CDR3 spans 14 amino acids. CDR1 is MNHEY, CDR2 SVGAGI, per germline. J gave up 5 bases and V 6 bases, and 3 bases lay outside the gene matches. CDR3 residues: CASRRQGATGELFF. CDR3 bases: TGTGCCAGCAGAAGACAGGGGGCGACCGGGGAGCTGTTTTTT.

The chain employs TRBV15 and TRBJ2-7; 7 nucleotides line up with TRBD2. The trim removed 1 base at V and 5 bases at J, leaving 11 bases unmatched. The CDR3 is 16 residues long. Per the germline V gene, CDR1 is LNHNV and CDR2 is YYDKDF (reference sequence). The DNA for the CDR3 is TGTGCCACCAGCAGAGGGGGGGGACGTAGCGCCGACGAGCAGTACTTC. Protein sequence: CATSRGGGRSADEQYF.

The J gene is TRBJ2-4, the V gene TRBV27, with TRBD1 identical over 8 bases. V dropped 2 bases and J dropped 3; count of bases not matched to a gene: 6. The CDR3 loop spans 16 amino acids. In germline, CDR1 is MNHEY, CDR2 SMNVEV (reference sequence). The CDR3 DNA is TGTGCCAGCAGTTTACAAGGCAGGGGGCACAAAAACATTCAGTACTTC. Encoded protein: CASSLQGRGHKNIQYF.

The rearrangement uses TRBV19 and TRBJ2-5; 8 bases are shared with TRBD1. CDR3 length: 15 amino acids. J lost 6 bases, V lost 4 bases, and 10 bases had no gene match. Per germline, CDR1 LNHDA and CDR2 SQIVND (reference sequence). The CDR3 DNA follows: TGTGCCAGTAGTACCGGACAGGGTCTAAGACAGACCCAGTACTTC. It specifies CASSTGQGLRQTQYF.

V usage is TRBV6-1 and J usage is TRBJ1-5, with D perhaps TRBD1 (6 bases). The ends were cut back, 9 bases at V and 3 bases at J, with 12 bases in the middle. This CDR3 has 13 residues. Looked up from germline, CDR1 is MNHNS and CDR2 is SASEGT. CDR3 sequence reads: CASEGQNNQPQHF. The CDR3 DNA sequence: TGTGCCAGTGAGGGACAAAACAATCAGCCCCAGCATTTT.

CDR3 protein: CASSHTRGSGNTIYF. The CDR3 DNA is TGTGCCAGCAGCCACACCAGGGGTTCTGGAAACACCATATATTTT. The chain couples TRBV14 to TRBJ1-3; D might be TRBD1 (6 bases). The CDR3 length is 15 residues. The V end lost 3 bases, the J end lost 1 base, and 10 bases lay between the germline ends. Looked up from germline, CDR1 is SGHDN and CDR2 is FVKESK.

Of note for this clone: One junction end does not reproduce the germline sequence, and a read error may be involved. The J gene is TRBJ1-2, the V gene TRBV5-4, with a tentative D call TRBD1 (5 bases). Germline CDR1 reads SGHNT; CDR2 reads YYREEE (reference sequence). This CDR3 has 13 amino acids. This CDR3 is CASIQGSGYGYTF. The CDR3 DNA reads TGTGCCAGCATCCAGGGCTCTGGGTATGGATACACCTTC.

This clone was recorded once. V usage is TRBV4-3 and J usage is TRBJ1-1, with 8 bases lining up with TRBD1. Germline V gene lookup returns CDR1 LGHNA and CDR2 YSLEER. After removal of 2 bases from V and 0 bases from J, the junction contained 2 bases not matched to a gene. This CDR3 has 15 residues. For the CDR3, the DNA is TGCGCCAGCAGCCAATACAGGGGGATGAACACTGAAGCTTTCTTT. It encodes CASSQYRGMNTEAFF.

The J gene is TRBJ2-2, the V gene TRBV6-6; D unresolved. Trimming took off 0 bases at V and 1 base at J, with 6 bases between the two ends. CDR1 MNHNY and CDR2 SVGAGI come from the germline V gene (reference sequence). The CDR3 spans 15 residues. The CDR3 spells CASSYSRLNTGELFF. Here the CDR3 DNA reads TGTGCCAGCAGTTACTCGCGTCTGAACACCGGGGAGCTGTTTTTT.

The CDR3 DNA follows: TGTGCCAGCAGCCGACGACTCACAGAGACCCAGTACTTC. Amino acid sequence: CASSRRLTETQYF. The chain recombines TRBV7-2 with TRBJ2-5; D unclear. With 5 bases removed from V and 4 bases from J, the gap between germline ends came to 11 bases. The CDR3 is 13 residues long. Germline values: CDR1 SGHTA, CDR2 FQGNSA. The complete variable domain, with remaining parts taken from reference TRBV7-2 and TRBJ2-5, reads GAGVSQSPSNKVTEKGKDVELRCDPISGHTALYWYRQSLGQGLEFLIYFQGNSAPDKSGLPSDRFSAERTGGSVSTLTIQRTQQEDSAVYLCASSRRLTETQYFGPGTRLLVL.

The CDR3 protein is CASRGQGNSYEQYF. DNA of the CDR3: TGTGCCAGCAGGGGACAGGGAAATTCCTACGAGCAGTACTTC. The rearrangement joins TRBV28 to TRBJ2-7, with TRBD1 identical over 9 bases. The CDR3 consists of 14 residues. With V trimmed by 6 bases and J by 1 base, 4 bases remained unmatched. Germline-derived CDR1 and CDR2 are MDHEN and SYDVKM. The entire variable domain, with the rest obtained from reference TRBV28 and TRBJ2-7, is as follows: DVKVTQSSRYLVKRTGEKVFLECVQDMDHENMFWYRQDPGLGLRLIYFSYDVKMKEKGDIPEGYSVSREKKERFSLILESASTNQTSMYLCASRGQGNSYEQYFGPGTRLTVT.

This rearrangement joins TRBV11-2 to TRBJ2-1, with 14 bases lining up with TRBD2. Unmatched junction bases numbered 8, after V lost 5 bases and J lost 5 bases. This CDR3 is 17 amino acids long. The germline gives CDR1 SGHAT, CDR2 FQNNGV. CDR3 loop: CASSLSGLAGVDNEQFF. As DNA, the CDR3 is TGTGCCAGCAGCCTCTCGGGACTAGCGGGAGTAGACAATGAGCAGTTCTTC.